The subject of this entry is one T cell receptor (beta chain). The data were taken from a study of chemoradiotherapy in HPV16-positive cancers. Sequencing used immunoSEQ multiplex PCR; TCRdb keeps in-frame clones, though not all of them. Seen here are about 10,000 clones, roughly 82% observed once, and the top ten hold about 2.4%. Sample: blood, taken from a patient who underwent chemoradiotherapy. This TCR was sampled from a human donor with HPV-associated anogenital cancer.

The CDR3 sequence: CASSYGSGSKNIQYF. DNA for the CDR3: TGTGCCAGCAGTTACGGGAGTGGGTCCAAAAACATTCAGTACTTC. This rearrangement joins TRBV6-5 to TRBJ2-4; a possible D gene is TRBD2 (5 bases). The germline V gene has CDR1 MNHEY and CDR2 SVGAGI. Trimming left V 2 bases short and J 2 bases short, with 10 bases between. CDR3 length: 15 amino acids.